The 27 T cell receptor beta chains listed next were all sequenced from one sample in a study of blood T cell repertoires in COVID-19. The repertoire was sequenced with immunoSEQ multiplex PCR; TCRdb's copy has only in-frame clones and lacks some. The data hold roughly 130,000 clones, with around 80% observed a single time. The sequencing sample was made of peripheral blood. The receptors here all came from a man between 60 and 75 years old with active or convalescent COVID-19.

The chain employs TRBV7-3 and TRBJ1-1; D not certain. V was clipped by 4 bases and J by 7 bases, with 13 bases between them. The length of the CDR3 is 13 residues. CDR1 is SGHTA and CDR2 is FQGTGA in the germline V gene. CDR3 in DNA: TGTGCCAGCAGCTCTCAAGCTAGCAGTGAAGCTTTCTTT. Encoded protein: CASSSQASSEAFF.

The CDR3 DNA reads TGTGCCAGCAGGATTATAGCTAACTATGGCTACACCTTC. It yields the protein CASRIIANYGYTF. The chain combines TRBV6-5 with TRBJ1-2; D is uncertain. The germline V gene has CDR1 MNHEY and CDR2 SVGAGI. This CDR3 spans 13 amino acids. V was trimmed by 6 bases and J by 0 bases, leaving 8 bases between them.

This clone was seen more than once but under ten times. The V gene is TRBV3-1 (or the pseudogene TRBV3-2), the J gene TRBJ1-1; D is unresolved. Per the germline V gene, CDR1 is LGHDT and CDR2 is YNNKEL (reference sequence). Deletions cut 0 bases from V and 10 bases from J, with 9 bases between. The CDR3 extends over 12 amino acids. The CDR3 DNA reads as TGTGCCAGCAGCCAAGAAGTCAGAGGAGCTTTCTTT. Amino acid sequence: CASSQEVRGAFF.

The chain joins TRBV13 to TRBJ1-1; possible D gene TRBD1, 5 bases. V gave up 5 bases and J gave up 3 bases, with 10 bases separating them. Germline V CDR1 and CDR2: PRHDT, FYEKMQ (reference sequence). The CDR3 spans 13 residues. CDR3 region: CASSTRVDTEAFF. As DNA, the CDR3 is TGTGCCAGCAGCACCAGGGTGGACACTGAAGCTTTCTTT.

V is TRBV29-1 and J is TRBJ1-3; no definite D call. The CDR3 runs to 14 residues. V gave up 0 bases and J gave up 7 bases, with 13 bases separating them. CDR1 is SQVTM and CDR2 is ANQGSEA in the germline V gene. CDR3 in DNA: TGCAGCGTTGAAGAAGTTGGGAGTCGGAACACCATATATTTT. This sequence encodes CSVEEVGSRNTIYF.

This clone was seen only once. This CDR3 reads CASSLSIGGYRSGNTIYF. The CDR3 DNA is TGCGCCAGCAGCTTGAGTATTGGGGGCTACCGCTCTGGAAACACCATATATTTT. The chain is built from TRBV5-1 and TRBJ1-3; tentative D call: TRBD1 (6 bases). Germline CDR1 is SGHRS and CDR2 is YFSETQ. Trimming removed 1 base at V and 0 bases at J, with 17 bases between. CDR3 length equals 18 residues.

The J gene is TRBJ1-1, the V gene TRBV5-6, with D tentatively TRBD1 (5 bases). The V end lost 4 bases, the J end lost 1 base, and 14 bases lay between the germline ends. Per the germline V gene, CDR1 is SGHDT and CDR2 is YYEEEE. The CDR3 length is 15 residues. CDR3 sequence reads: CASSLQGATNTEAFF. CDR3 bases: TGTGCCAGCAGCCTCCAAGGGGCGACGAACACTGAAGCTTTCTTT.

Written as DNA, the CDR3 is TGCGCCAGCAGCTTGGATGGGGGCGCCTCTGTACCCCTCCACTTT. Protein product: CASSLDGGASVPLHF. The V and J genes are TRBV5-1 and TRBJ1-6, with a tentative D call TRBD1 (6 bases). Looked up from germline, CDR1 is SGHRS and CDR2 is YFSETQ. The V end lost 0 bases, the J end lost 12 bases, and 16 bases lay between the germline ends. This CDR3 comprises 15 residues.

In its sample, this clone was seen once. The CDR3 DNA reads as TGTGCCACCAGCAGAGCGGGGGGGGAGACCCAGTACTTC. Protein product: CATSRAGGETQYF. The chain uses TRBV15 and TRBJ2-5; TRBD2 aligns across 8 bases. This CDR3 is built from 13 residues. V lost 1 base to trimming and J lost 5 bases; unmatched junction nucleotides: 0. Looked up from germline, CDR1 is LNHNV and CDR2 is YYDKDF (reference sequence).

Here the CDR3 DNA reads TGTGCCAGCAGCCTCAGAGACAGAAAGGCCCCAAAGCAGTACTTC. The encoded protein is CASSLRDRKAPKQYF. The chain carries TRBV7-2 and TRBJ2-7; D perhaps matches TRBD1 (5 bases). The CDR3 extends over 15 amino acids. Germline lookup yields CDR1 SGHTA and CDR2 FQGNSA. V lost 5 bases and J 8 bases, leaving 22 bases between the germline ends. The full variable domain, rest sourced from reference TRBV7-2 and TRBJ2-7, is GAGVSQSPSNKVTEKGKDVELRCDPISGHTALYWYRQSLGQGLEFLIYFQGNSAPDKSGLPSDRFSAERTGGSVSTLTIQRTQQEDSAVYLCASSLRDRKAPKQYFGPGTRLTVT.

The chain has TRBV2 and TRBJ2-7; D remains ambiguous. V lost 3 bases and J lost 6, with 18 bases in between. The CDR3 is made up of 15 amino acids. CDR1 and CDR2 from the germline V gene are SNHLY and FYNNEI. CDR3 nucleotide sequence: TGTGCCAGCAGTGATCAGGCTACTCTGGGCTCCGAGCAGTACTTC. The encoded protein is CASSDQATLGSEQYF.

The chain links TRBV18 to TRBJ1-2, with D maybe TRBD1 (6 bases). Between the trimmed V and J ends, which lost 2 bases and 8 bases, there was a span of 12 bases. This CDR3 has 13 amino acids. The germline V gene has CDR1 KGHSH and CDR2 LQKENI. In nucleotides, the CDR3 is TGTGCCAGCTCACCAAAGTCAGGGGCAGGCTACACCTTC. As protein: CASSPKSGAGYTF.

The gene calls are TRBV12-3 or TRBV12-4 and TRBJ1-5, with D possibly being TRBD1 (5 bases). This CDR3 is built from 13 residues. V was pared by 7 bases and J by 7 bases, with 14 bases between. The CDR3 DNA is TGTGCCAGCACCCCGAGGTGGGGCCAGCCCCAGCATTTT. It yields the protein CASTPRWGQPQHF.

The genes are TRBV11-2 and TRBJ2-5, with 8 bases that match TRBD1. Germline V gene lookup returns CDR1 SGHAT and CDR2 FQNNGV. The CDR3 spans 15 residues. Losses at the gene ends were 5 bases for V and 5 bases for J; bases not matched to a gene: 10. The CDR3 sequence is CASSRWGQVEETQYF. The CDR3, as DNA: TGTGCCAGCAGCCGTTGGGGACAGGTTGAGGAGACCCAGTACTTC.

This chain uses TRBV27 with TRBJ2-7; 13 bases agree with TRBD2. This CDR3 contains 15 residues. V was pared by 7 bases and J by 4 bases, with 7 bases of the junction left unmatched. CDR1 and CDR2 (germline): MNHEY, SMNVEV (reference sequence). The CDR3 sequence is CASTSWTSGSYEQYF. DNA of the CDR3: TGTGCCAGCACCTCCTGGACTAGCGGGAGTTACGAGCAGTACTTC.

The chain carries TRBV6-5 and TRBJ1-2; a possible D gene is TRBD1 (5 bases). The CDR3 covers 15 residues. V lost 7 bases to trimming and J lost 4 bases, with 19 bases between them. CDR1 is MNHEY, CDR2 SVGAGI, per germline. CDR3 protein: CASMMRQGSFYGYTF. DNA for the CDR3: TGTGCCAGCATGATGAGGCAGGGATCCTTCTATGGCTACACCTTC.

The chain carries TRBV3-1 (or the pseudogene TRBV3-2) and TRBJ1-1; D is uncertain. The CDR3 consists of 13 residues. Germline V gives CDR1 LGHDT, CDR2 YNNKEL (reference sequence). The V end was cut by 4 bases, the J end by 3 bases, with 9 bases between. CDR3 sequence (DNA): TGTGCCAGCAGCCCCCGCGGGGACACTGAAGCTTTCTTT. Its protein product is CASSPRGDTEAFF.

This rearrangement joins TRBV4-1 to TRBJ1-5, with TRBD1 identical over 9 bases. The CDR3 is 16 amino acids. Germline values: CDR1 MGHRA, CDR2 YSYEKL. V lost 0 bases to trimming and J lost 5 bases; unmatched junction nucleotides: 5. Written as DNA, the CDR3 is TGCGCCAGCAGCCAAGAGATGGACAGGGGTGATCAGCCCCAGCATTTT. Residues: CASSQEMDRGDQPQHF.

This chain uses TRBV28 with TRBJ1-2; TRBD1 matches 10 bases. CDR1 and CDR2 from the germline V gene are MDHEN and SYDVKM. The CDR3 is 14 amino acids. With V trimmed by 6 bases and J by 6 bases, 7 bases remained unmatched. CDR3 bases: TGTGCCAGCAGCTATGACAGGGGGCGGCATGGCTACACCTTC. Residues: CASSYDRGRHGYTF.

The chain is built from TRBV7-2 and TRBJ2-5; 9 positions match TRBD1. The ends lost 3 bases at V and 5 bases at J; junction bases unmatched: 7. Per germline, CDR1 SGHTA and CDR2 FQGNSA. The CDR3 consists of 15 residues. CDR3 residues: CASSFRTGGGETQYF. Here the CDR3 DNA reads TGTGCCAGCAGCTTCCGCACAGGGGGCGGCGAGACCCAGTACTTC. The full variable domain, rest sourced from reference TRBV7-2 and TRBJ2-5, is GAGVSQSPSNKVTEKGKDVELRCDPISGHTALYWYRQSLGQGLEFLIYFQGNSAPDKSGLPSDRFSAERTGGSVSTLTIQRTQQEDSAVYLCASSFRTGGGETQYFGPGTRLLVL.

This clone was counted a few times. The V gene is TRBV7-9, the J gene TRBJ2-1; 9 bases are shared with TRBD2. The CDR3 runs 16 residues. Germline lookup yields CDR1 SEHNR and CDR2 FQNEAQ (reference sequence). Trimming at V came to 5 bases and at J to 3 bases, leaving 8 bases not matched to a gene. The CDR3 sequence is CASSTETSGDYNEQFF. Here the CDR3 DNA reads TGTGCCAGCAGCACCGAGACTAGCGGTGACTACAATGAGCAGTTCTTC.

The chain carries TRBV27 and TRBJ2-1; 7 bases line up with TRBD1. The length of the CDR3 is 16 residues. Germline values: CDR1 MNHEY, CDR2 SMNVEV (reference sequence). The V segment lost 7 bases and the J segment 9 bases; nucleotides outside the gene matches: 18. The CDR3 sequence: CASNTLPQVGGGEQFF. CDR3 coding DNA: TGTGCCAGCAACACGCTTCCACAGGTAGGGGGCGGTGAGCAGTTCTTC.

CDR3 sequence (DNA): TGCAGTGCTAGTCTGCAGGGGGCCTCCTACGAGCAGTACTTC. It specifies CSASLQGASYEQYF. The rearrangement uses TRBV20-1 and TRBJ2-7; the match to TRBD1 covers 8 bases. V trimming: 3 bases; J trimming: 0 bases; junction bases outside the gene matches: 4. Per the germline V gene, CDR1 is DFQATT and CDR2 is SNEGSKA (reference sequence). CDR3 length: 14 residues.

V usage is TRBV23-1 and J usage is TRBJ2-2, with a weak D call TRBD1 (6 bases). TRBV23-1 is marked as an open reading frame, function uncertain. CDR3 length: 17 amino acids. V lost 0 bases, J lost 0 bases, and 11 bases lay in between. CDR3 nucleotide sequence: TGCGCCAGCAGTCAATCCCGACAGGCCGCGAACACCGGGGAGCTGTTTTTT. It translates to CASSQSRQAANTGELFF.

The rearrangement joins TRBV28 to TRBJ2-7; a weak D match, TRBD2 (6 bases). With 9 bases removed from V and 3 bases from J, the gap between germline ends came to 15 bases. Looked up from germline, CDR1 is MDHEN and CDR2 is SYDVKM. The CDR3 loop spans 13 amino acids. Written as DNA, the CDR3 is TGTGCCAGTCGGAGCGGGCCTCACTACGAGCAGTACTTC. Its translation: CASRSGPHYEQYF.

The rearrangement links TRBV28 to TRBJ2-2; D is possibly TRBD1 (5 bases). The CDR3 covers 14 residues. V was cut by 5 bases and J by 3 bases, with 10 bases left in between. Per the germline V gene, CDR1 is MDHEN and CDR2 is SYDVKM. The CDR3 here is CASSPPGYTGELFF. CDR3 bases: TGTGCCAGCAGTCCCCCAGGGTACACCGGGGAGCTGTTTTTT.

This clone was seen only a few times. The V gene is TRBV5-8, the J gene TRBJ2-7, with D possibly TRBD1 on 5 matching bases. The CDR3 length is 15 residues. V lost 0 bases to trimming and J lost 0 bases, with 10 bases between them. Germline assignment: CDR1 SGHTS and CDR2 YDEGEE. The CDR3 loop is CASSLAGALSYEQYF. The CDR3 DNA reads as TGTGCCAGCAGCTTGGCTGGGGCCCTCTCCTACGAGCAGTACTTC. The entire variable domain, with the rest obtained from reference TRBV5-8 and TRBJ2-7, is as follows: EAGVTQSPTHLIKTRGQQATLRCSPISGHTSVYWYQQALGLGLQFLLWYDEGEERNRGNFPPRFSGRQFPNYSSELNVNALELEDSALYLCASSLAGALSYEQYFGPGTRLTVT.